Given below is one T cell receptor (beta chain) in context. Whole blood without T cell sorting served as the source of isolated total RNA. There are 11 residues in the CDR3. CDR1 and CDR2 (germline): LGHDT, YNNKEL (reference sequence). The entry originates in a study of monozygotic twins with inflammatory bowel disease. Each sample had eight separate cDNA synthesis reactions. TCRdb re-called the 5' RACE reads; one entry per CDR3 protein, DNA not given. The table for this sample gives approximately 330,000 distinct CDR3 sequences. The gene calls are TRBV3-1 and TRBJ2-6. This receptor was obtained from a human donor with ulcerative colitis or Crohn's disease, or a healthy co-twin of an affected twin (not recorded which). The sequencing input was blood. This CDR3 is CASSQSNVLTF.